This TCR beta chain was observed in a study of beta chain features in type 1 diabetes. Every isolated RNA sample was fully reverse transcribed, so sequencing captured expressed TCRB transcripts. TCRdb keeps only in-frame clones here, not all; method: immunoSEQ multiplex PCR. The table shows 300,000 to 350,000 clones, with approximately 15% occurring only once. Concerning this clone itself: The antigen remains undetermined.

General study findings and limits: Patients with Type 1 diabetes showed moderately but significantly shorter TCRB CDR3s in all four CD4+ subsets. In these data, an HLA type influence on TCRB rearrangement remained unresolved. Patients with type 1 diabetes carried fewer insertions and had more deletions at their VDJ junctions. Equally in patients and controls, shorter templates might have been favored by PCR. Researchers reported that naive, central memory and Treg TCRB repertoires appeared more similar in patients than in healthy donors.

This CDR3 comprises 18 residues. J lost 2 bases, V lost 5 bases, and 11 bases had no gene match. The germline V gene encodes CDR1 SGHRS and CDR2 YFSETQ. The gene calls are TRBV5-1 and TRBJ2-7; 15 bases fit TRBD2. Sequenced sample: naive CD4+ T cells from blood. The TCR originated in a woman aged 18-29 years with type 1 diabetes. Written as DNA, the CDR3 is TGCGCCAGCAGAAGAGGGACTAGCGGGAGGAAGGGTGCCTACGAGCAGTACTTC. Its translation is CASRRGTSGRKGAYEQYF.